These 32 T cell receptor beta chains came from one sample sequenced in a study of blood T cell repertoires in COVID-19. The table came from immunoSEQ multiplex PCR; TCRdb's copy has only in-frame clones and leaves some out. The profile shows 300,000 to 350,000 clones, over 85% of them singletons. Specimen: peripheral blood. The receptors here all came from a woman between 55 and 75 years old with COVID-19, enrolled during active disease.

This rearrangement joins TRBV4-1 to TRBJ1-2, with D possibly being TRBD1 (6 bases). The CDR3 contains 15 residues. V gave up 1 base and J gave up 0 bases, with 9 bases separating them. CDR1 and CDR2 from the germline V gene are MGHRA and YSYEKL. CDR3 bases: TGCGCCAGCAGCCAAGGACAGGCGGCTAACTATGGCTACACCTTC. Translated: CASSQGQAANYGYTF.

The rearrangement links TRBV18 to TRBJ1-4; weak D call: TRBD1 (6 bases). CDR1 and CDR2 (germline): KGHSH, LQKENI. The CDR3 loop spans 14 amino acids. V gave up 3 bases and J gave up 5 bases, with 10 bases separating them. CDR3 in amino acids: CASSPKGGNEKLFF. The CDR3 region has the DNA TGTGCCAGCTCACCCAAGGGGGGGAATGAAAAACTGTTTTTT.

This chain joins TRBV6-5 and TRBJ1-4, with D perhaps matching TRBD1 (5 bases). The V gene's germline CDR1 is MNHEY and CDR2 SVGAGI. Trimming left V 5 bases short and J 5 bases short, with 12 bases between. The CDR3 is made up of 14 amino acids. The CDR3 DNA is TGTGCCAGCAGTCAGAGCAGGGCCAATGAAAAACTGTTTTTT. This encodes CASSQSRANEKLFF.

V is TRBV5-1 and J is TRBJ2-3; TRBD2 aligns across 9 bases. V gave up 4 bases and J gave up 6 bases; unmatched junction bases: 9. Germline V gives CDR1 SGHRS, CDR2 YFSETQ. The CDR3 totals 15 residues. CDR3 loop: CASSQYSGGADTQYF. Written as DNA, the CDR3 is TGCGCCAGCAGCCAATATAGCGGGGGCGCGGATACGCAGTATTTT.

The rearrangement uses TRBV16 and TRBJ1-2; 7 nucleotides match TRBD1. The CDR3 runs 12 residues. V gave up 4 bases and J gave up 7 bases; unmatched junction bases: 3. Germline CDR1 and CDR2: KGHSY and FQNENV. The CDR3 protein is CASSRQGFGYTF. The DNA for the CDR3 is TGTGCCAGCAGCCGACAGGGATTTGGCTACACCTTC.

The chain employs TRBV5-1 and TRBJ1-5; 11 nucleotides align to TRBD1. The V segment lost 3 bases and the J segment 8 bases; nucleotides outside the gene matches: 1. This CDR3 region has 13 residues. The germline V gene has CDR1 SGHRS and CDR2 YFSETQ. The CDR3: CASSSGQGEPQHF. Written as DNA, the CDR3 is TGCGCCAGCAGCTCGGGACAGGGGGAGCCCCAGCATTTT. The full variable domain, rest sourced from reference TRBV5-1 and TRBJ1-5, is KAGVTQTPRYLIKTRGQQVTLSCSPISGHRSVSWYQQTPGQGLQFLFEYFSETQRNKGNFPGRFSGRQFSNSRSEMNVSTLELGDSALYLCASSSGQGEPQHFGDGTRLSIL.

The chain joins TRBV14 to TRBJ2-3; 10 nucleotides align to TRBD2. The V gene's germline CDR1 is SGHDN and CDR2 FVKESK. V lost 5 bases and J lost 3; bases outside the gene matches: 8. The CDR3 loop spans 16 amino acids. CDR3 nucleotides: TGTGCCAGCAGCGCAGGTCAGGGACTAGCGACAGATACGCAGTATTTT. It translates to CASSAGQGLATDTQYF.

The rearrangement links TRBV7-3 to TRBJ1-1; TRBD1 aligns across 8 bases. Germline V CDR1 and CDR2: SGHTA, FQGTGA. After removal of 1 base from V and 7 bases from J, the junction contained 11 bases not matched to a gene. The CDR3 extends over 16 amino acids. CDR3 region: CASSLSSGRGLGEAFF. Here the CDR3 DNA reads TGTGCCAGCAGCTTAAGTTCTGGCAGGGGGCTGGGTGAAGCTTTCTTT.

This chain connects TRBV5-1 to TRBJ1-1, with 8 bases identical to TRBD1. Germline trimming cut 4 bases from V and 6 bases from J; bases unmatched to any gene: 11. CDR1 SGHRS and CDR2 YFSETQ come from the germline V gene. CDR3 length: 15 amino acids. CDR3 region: CASSVAGGERAEAFF. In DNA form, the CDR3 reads TGCGCCAGCAGCGTGGCAGGGGGCGAAAGGGCTGAAGCTTTCTTT.

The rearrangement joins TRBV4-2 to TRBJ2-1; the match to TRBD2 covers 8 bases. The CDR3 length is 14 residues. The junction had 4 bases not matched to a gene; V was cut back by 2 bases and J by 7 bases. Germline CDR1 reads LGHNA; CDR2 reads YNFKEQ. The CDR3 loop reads CASSQSGGFNEQFF. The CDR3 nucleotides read TGTGCCAGCAGCCAAAGCGGGGGCTTTAATGAGCAGTTCTTC.

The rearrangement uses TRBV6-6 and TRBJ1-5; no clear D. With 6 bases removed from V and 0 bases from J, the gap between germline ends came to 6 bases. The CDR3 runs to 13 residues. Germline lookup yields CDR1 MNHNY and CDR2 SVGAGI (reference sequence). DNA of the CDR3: TGTGCCAGCAGCGCGAATAGCAATCAGCCCCAGCATTTT. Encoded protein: CASSANSNQPQHF.

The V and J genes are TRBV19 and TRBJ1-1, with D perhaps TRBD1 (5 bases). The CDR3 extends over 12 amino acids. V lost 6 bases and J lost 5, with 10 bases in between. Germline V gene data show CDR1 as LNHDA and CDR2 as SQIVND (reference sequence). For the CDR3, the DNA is TGTGCCAGTAGACAGGAACTGACTGAAGCTTTCTTT. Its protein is CASRQELTEAFF.

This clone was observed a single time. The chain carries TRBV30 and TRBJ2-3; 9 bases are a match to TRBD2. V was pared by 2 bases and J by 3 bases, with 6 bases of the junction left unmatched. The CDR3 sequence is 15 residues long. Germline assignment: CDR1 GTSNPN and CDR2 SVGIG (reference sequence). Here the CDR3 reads CAWSPLGLATDTQYF. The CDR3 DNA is TGTGCCTGGAGTCCCCTGGGACTAGCTACAGATACGCAGTATTTT.

The CDR3 spells CASSVAMNTEAFF. The CDR3 DNA reads TGTGCCAGCAGCGTAGCCATGAACACTGAAGCTTTCTTT. This chain uses TRBV9 with TRBJ1-1; D is uncertain. Germline V gene lookup returns CDR1 SGDLS and CDR2 YYNGEE. The V and J ends lost 0 bases and 0 bases respectively, with 3 bases between them. The CDR3 is made up of 13 amino acids.

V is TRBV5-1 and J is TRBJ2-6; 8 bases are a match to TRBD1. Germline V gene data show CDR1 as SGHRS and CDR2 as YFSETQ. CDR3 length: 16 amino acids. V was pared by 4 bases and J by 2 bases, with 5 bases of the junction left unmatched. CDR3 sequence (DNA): TGCGCCAGCAGCCCCGGACAGGGCGCTGGGGCCAACGTCCTGACTTTC. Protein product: CASSPGQGAGANVLTF.

Written as DNA, the CDR3 is TGTGCCAGCAGCTTGTTCCAATCAGTAGGAAACACCATATATTTT. The encoded protein is CASSLFQSVGNTIYF. The chain joins TRBV5-6 to TRBJ1-3; D gene uncertain. Trimming shortened V by 1 base and J by 4 bases, and 12 bases separated the two germline ends. The CDR3 totals 15 residues. The V gene's germline CDR1 is SGHDT and CDR2 YYEEEE.

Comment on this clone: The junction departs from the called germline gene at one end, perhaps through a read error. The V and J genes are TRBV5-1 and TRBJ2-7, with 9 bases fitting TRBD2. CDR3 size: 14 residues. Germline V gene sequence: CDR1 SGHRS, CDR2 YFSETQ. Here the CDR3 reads CARSWAGGDYEQYF. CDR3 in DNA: TGCGCCCGCAGCTGGGCGGGGGGGGACTACGAGCAGTACTTC.

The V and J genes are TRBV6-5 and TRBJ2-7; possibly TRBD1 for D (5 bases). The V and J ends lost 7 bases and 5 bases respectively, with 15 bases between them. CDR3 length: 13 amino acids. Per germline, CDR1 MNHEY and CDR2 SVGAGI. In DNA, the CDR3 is TGTGCCAGCAACGAAAGGGGCGTCCACGAGCAGTACTTC. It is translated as CASNERGVHEQYF.

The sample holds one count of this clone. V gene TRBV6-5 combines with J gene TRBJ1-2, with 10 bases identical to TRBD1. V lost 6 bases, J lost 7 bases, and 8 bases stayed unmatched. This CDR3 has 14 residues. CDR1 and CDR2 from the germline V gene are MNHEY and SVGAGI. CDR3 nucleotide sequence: TGTGCCAGCAGGCCGGGACAGGGGTCCCCTGGCTACACCTTC. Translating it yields CASRPGQGSPGYTF.

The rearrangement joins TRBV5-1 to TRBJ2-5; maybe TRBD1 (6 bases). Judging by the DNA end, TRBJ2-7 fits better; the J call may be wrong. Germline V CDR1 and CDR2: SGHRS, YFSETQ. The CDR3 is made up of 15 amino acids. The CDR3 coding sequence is TGCGCCAGCAGCTCCAGTGGGACAAGAACCTACGAGCAGTACTTC. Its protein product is CASSSSGTRTYEQYF.

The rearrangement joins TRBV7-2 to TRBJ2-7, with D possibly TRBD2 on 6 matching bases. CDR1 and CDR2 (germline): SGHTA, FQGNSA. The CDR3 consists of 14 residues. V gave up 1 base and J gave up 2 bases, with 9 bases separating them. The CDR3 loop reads CASSLEEGPYEQYF. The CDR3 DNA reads TGTGCCAGCAGCTTAGAGGAGGGACCCTACGAGCAGTACTTC.

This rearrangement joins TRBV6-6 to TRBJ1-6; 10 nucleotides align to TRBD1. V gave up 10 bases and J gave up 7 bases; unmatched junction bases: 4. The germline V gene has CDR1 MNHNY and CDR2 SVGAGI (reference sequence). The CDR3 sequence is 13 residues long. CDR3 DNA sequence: TGTGCCACTTCGGGACAGGGGAATTCACCCCTCCACTTT. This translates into CATSGQGNSPLHF.

The CDR3 DNA sequence: TGTGCCAGCAGTGAAAGGCCGGGTACGCAGTATTTT. Translating gives CASSERPGTQYF. This sequence joins TRBV2 and TRBJ2-3, with unresolved D. The ends were cut back, 2 bases at V and 8 bases at J, with 8 bases in the middle. This CDR3 has 12 residues. Germline V gene lookup returns CDR1 SNHLY and CDR2 FYNNEI.

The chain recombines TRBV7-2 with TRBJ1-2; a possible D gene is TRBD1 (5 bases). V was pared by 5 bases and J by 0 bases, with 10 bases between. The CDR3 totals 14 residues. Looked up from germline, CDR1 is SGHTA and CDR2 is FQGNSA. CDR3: CASSAQGSNYGYTF. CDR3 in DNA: TGTGCCAGCAGCGCCCAGGGTTCTAACTATGGCTACACCTTC.

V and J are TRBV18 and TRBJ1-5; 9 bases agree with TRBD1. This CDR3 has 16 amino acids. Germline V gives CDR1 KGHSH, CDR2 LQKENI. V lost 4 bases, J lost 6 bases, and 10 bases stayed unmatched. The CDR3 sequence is CASSLGLDRGSQPQHF. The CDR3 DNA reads TGTGCCAGCTCACTGGGATTGGACAGGGGAAGTCAGCCCCAGCATTTT.

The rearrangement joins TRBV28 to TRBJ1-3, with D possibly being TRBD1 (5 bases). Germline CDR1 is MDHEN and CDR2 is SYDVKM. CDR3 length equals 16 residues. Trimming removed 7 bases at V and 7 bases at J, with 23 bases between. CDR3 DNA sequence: TGTGCCAGCACCCCTGGGGGAGGGCGCGGCCTGAACACCATATATTTT. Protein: CASTPGGGRGLNTIYF.

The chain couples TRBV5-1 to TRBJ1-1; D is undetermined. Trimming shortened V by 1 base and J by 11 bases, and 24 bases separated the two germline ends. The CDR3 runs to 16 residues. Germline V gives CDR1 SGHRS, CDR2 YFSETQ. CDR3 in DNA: TGCGCCAGCAGCTTGAGGGTTGGTGGCGGGTCGTACGCCGCTTTCTTT. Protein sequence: CASSLRVGGGSYAAFF.

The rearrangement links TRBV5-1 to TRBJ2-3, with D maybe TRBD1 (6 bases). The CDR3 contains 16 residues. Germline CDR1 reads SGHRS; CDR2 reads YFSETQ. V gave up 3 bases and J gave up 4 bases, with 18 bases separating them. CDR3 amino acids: CASSSQTGKVADTQYF. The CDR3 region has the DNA TGCGCCAGCAGCTCCCAAACAGGGAAGGTGGCAGATACGCAGTATTTT.

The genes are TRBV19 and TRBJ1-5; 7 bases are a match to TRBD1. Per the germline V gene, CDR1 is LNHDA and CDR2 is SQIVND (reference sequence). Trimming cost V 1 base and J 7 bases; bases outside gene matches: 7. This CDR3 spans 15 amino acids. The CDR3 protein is CASSIGGQVKQPQHF. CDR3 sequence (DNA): TGTGCCAGTAGTATAGGAGGACAGGTGAAGCAGCCCCAGCATTTT.

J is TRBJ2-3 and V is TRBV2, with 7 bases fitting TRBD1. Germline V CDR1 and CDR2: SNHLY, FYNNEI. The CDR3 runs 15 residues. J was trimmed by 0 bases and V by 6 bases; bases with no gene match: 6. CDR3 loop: CASRLETGSTDTQYF. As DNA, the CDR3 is TGTGCCAGCAGACTCGAGACAGGGAGCACAGATACGCAGTATTTT. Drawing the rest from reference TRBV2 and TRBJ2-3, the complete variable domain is EPEVTQTPSHQVTQMGQEVILRCVPISNHLYFYWYRQILGQKVEFLVSFYNNEISEKSEIFDDQFSVERPDGSNFTLKIRSTKLEDSAMYFCASRLETGSTDTQYFGPGTRLTVL.

This CDR3 is CASSHHRGNSPLHF. CDR3 bases: TGTGCCAGCAGCCATCACAGGGGTAATTCACCCCTCCACTTT. V and J are TRBV27 and TRBJ1-6; 7 bases agree with TRBD1. Unmatched junction bases numbered 5, after V lost 6 bases and J lost 6 bases. Looked up from germline, CDR1 is MNHEY and CDR2 is SMNVEV (reference sequence). The CDR3 is 14 residues long.

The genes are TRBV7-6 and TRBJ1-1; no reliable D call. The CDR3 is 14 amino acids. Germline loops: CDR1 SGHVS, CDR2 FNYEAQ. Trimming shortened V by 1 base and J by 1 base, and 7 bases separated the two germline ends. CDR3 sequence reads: CASSLGGGNTEAFF. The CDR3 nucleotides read TGTGCCAGCAGCTTAGGAGGTGGGAACACTGAAGCTTTCTTT.